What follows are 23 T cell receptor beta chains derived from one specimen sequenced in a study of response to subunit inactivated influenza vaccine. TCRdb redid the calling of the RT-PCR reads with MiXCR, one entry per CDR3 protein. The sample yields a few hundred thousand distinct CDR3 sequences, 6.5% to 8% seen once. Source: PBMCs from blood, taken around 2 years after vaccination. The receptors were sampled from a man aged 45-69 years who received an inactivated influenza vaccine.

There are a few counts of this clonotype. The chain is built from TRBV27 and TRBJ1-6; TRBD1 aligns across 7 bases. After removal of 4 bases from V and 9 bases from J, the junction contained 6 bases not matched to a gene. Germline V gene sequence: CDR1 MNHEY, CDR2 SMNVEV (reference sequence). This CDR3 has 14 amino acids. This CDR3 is CASSSTGYGSPLHF. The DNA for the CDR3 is TGTGCCAGCAGTTCGACAGGGTACGGTTCACCCCTCCACTTT.

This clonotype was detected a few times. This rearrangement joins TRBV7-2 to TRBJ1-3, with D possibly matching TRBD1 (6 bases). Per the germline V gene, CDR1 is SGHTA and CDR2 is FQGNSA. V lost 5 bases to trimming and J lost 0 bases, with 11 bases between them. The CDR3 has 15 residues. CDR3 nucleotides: TGTGCCAGCAGCAGGACAGACTCCTCTGGAAACACCATATATTTT. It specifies CASSRTDSSGNTIYF.

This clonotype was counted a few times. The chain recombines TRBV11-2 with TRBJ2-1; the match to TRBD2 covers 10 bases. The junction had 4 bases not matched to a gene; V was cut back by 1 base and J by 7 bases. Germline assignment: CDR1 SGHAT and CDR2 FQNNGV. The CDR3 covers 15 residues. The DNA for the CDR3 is TGTGCCAGCAGCTTAGTGCTTAGCGGGAGGAATGAGCAGTTCTTC. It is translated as CASSLVLSGRNEQFF.

This chain's CDR3 is CATSDVGKDTQYF. The CDR3 bases are TGTGCCACCAGTGATGTGGGGAAAGATACGCAGTATTTT. V usage is TRBV24-1 and J usage is TRBJ2-3; no reliable D call. Germline assignment: CDR1 KGHDR and CDR2 SFDVKD. The CDR3 totals 13 residues. V dropped 3 bases and J dropped 5 bases, with 8 bases sitting between them.

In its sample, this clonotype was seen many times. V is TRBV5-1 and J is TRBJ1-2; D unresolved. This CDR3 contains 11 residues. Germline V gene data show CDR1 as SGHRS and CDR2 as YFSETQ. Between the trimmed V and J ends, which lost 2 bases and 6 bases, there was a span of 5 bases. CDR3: CASSFGDGYTF. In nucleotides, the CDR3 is TGCGCCAGCAGCTTTGGGGATGGCTACACCTTC. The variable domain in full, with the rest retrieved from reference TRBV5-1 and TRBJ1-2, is KAGVTQTPRYLIKTRGQQVTLSCSPISGHRSVSWYQQTPGQGLQFLFEYFSETQRNKGNFPGRFSGRQFSNSRSEMNVSTLELGDSALYLCASSFGDGYTFGSGTRLTVV.

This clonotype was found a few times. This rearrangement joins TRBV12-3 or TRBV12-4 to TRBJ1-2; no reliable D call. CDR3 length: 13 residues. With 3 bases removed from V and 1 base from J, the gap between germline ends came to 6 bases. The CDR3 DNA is TGTGCCAGCAGTTTGCTCAGTAACTATGGCTACACCTTC. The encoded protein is CASSLLSNYGYTF.

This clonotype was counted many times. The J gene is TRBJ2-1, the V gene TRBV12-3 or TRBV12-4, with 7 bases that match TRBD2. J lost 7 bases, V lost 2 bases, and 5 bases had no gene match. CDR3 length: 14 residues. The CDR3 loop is CASSLRLAANEQFF. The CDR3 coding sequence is TGTGCCAGCAGTTTAAGACTAGCAGCAAATGAGCAGTTCTTC.

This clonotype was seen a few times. The CDR3 protein is CASRIAAAPGADTQYF. The CDR3 DNA reads as TGTGCCAGCAGAATAGCAGCGGCCCCCGGCGCGGATACGCAGTATTTT. V gene TRBV6-1 combines with J gene TRBJ2-3; D possibly corresponds to TRBD2 (5 bases). CDR3 length equals 16 residues. The germline V gene encodes CDR1 MNHNS and CDR2 SASEGT. With 6 bases removed from V and 6 bases from J, the gap between germline ends came to 22 bases.

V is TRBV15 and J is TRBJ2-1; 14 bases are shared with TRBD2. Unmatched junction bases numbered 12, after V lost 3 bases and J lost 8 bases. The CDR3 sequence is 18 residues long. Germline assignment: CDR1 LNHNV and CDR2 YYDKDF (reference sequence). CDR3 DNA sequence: TGTGCCACCAGCAGGGGTTCGGGACTAGCGGGAGATAGAGATGAGCAGTTCTTC. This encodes CATSRGSGLAGDRDEQFF.

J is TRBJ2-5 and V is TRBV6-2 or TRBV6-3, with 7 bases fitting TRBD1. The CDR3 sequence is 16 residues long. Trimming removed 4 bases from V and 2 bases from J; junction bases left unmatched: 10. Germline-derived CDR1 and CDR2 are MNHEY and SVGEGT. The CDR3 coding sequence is TGTGCCAGCAGTTTCCCGGTGGACAGGACACAAGAGACCCAGTACTTC. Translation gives CASSFPVDRTQETQYF.

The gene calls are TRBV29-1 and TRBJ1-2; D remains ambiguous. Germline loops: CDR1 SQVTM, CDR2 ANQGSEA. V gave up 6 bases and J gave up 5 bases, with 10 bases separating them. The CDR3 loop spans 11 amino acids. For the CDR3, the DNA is TGCAGCGTATCACAGCGTTATGGCTACACCTTC. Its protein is CSVSQRYGYTF.

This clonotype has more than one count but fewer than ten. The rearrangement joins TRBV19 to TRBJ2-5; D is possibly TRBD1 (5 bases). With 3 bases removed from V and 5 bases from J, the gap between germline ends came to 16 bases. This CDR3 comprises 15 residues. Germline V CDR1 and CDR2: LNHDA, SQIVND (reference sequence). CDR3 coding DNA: TGTGCCAGTAGTATCAACCCACAGGCCGGGGAGACCCAGTACTTC. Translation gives CASSINPQAGETQYF.

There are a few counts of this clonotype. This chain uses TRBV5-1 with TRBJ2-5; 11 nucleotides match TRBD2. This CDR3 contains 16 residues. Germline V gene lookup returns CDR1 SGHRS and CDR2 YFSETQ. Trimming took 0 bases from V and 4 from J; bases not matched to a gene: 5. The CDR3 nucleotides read TGCGCCAGCAGCTTGGAAGGTGGACTAGCGGGAGAGACCCAGTACTTC. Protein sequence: CASSLEGGLAGETQYF.

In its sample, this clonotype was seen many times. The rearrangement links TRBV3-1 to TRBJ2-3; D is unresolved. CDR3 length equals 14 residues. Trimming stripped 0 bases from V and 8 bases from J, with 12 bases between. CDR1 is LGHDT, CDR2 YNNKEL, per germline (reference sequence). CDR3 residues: CASSQERHSGTQYF. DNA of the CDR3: TGTGCCAGCAGCCAAGAACGGCACTCCGGTACGCAGTATTTT.

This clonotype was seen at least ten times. The chain's CDR3 is CSALGPRYEQFF. CDR3 bases: TGCAGTGCCCTGGGACCTCGCTATGAGCAGTTCTTC. The chain links TRBV20-1 to TRBJ2-1, with D tentatively TRBD1 or TRBD2 (5 bases each). The CDR3 has 12 amino acids. Trimming pared 6 bases from V and 8 bases from J, leaving 14 bases between. The V gene's germline CDR1 is DFQATT and CDR2 SNEGSKA (reference sequence).

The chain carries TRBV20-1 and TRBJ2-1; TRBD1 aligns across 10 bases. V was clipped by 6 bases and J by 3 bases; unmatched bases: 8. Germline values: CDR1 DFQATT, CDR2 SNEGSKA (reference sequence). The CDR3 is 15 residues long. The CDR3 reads CSASQDRGFYNEQFF. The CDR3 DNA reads TGCAGTGCATCCCAGGACAGGGGGTTCTACAATGAGCAGTTCTTC.

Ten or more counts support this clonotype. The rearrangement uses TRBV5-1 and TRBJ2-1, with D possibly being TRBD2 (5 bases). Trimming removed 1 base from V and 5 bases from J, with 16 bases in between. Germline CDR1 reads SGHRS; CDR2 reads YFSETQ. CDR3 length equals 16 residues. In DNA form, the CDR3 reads TGCGCCAGCAGCTTGAGCCGGAGGCTAGAGGACAATGAGCAGTTCTTC. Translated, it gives CASSLSRRLEDNEQFF.

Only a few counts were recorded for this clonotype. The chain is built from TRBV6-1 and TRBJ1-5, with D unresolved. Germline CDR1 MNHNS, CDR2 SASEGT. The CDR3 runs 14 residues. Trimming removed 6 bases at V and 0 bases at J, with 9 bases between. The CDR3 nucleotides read TGTGCCAGCAGCCCCAACGATAGCAATCAGCCCCAGCATTTT. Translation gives CASSPNDSNQPQHF.

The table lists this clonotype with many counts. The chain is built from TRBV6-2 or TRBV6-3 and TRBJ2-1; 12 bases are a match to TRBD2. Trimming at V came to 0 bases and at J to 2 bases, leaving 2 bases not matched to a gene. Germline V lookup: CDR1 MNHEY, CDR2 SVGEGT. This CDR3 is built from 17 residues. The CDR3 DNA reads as TGTGCCAGCAGTTACTCGACTAGCGGGAGACCCTACAATGAGCAGTTCTTC. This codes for CASSYSTSGRPYNEQFF.

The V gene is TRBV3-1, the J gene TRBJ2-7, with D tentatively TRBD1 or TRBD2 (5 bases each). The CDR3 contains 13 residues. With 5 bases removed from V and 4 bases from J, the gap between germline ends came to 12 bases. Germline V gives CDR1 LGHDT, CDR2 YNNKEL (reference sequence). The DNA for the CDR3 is TGTGCCAGCAGCGCCGGGACCCAGTACGAGCAGTACTTC. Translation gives CASSAGTQYEQYF.

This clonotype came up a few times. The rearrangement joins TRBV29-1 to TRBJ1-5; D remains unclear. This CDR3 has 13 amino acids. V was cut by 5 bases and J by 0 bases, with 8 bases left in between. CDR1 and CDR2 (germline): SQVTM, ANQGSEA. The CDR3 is CSVSENSNQPQHF. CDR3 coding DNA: TGCAGCGTTTCAGAGAATAGCAATCAGCCCCAGCATTTT.

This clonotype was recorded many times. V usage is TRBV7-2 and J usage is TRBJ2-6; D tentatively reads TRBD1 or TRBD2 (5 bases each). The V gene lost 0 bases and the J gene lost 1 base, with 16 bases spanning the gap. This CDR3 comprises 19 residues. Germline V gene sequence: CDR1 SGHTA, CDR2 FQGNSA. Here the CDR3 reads CASSLATGGRFSGANVLTF. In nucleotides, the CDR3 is TGTGCCAGCAGCTTAGCCACAGGAGGACGCTTTTCTGGGGCCAACGTCCTGACTTTC. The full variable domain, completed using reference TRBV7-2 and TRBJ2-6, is GAGVSQSPSNKVTEKGKDVELRCDPISGHTALYWYRQSLGQGLEFLIYFQGNSAPDKSGLPSDRFSAERTGGSVSTLTIQRTQQEDSAVYLCASSLATGGRFSGANVLTFGAGSRLTVL.

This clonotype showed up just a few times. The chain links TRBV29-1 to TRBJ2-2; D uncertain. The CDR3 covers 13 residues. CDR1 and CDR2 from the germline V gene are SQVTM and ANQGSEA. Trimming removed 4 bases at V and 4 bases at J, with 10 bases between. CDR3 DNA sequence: TGCAGCGTTGGCGTCAGGTTCACCGGGGAGCTGTTTTTT. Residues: CSVGVRFTGELFF.